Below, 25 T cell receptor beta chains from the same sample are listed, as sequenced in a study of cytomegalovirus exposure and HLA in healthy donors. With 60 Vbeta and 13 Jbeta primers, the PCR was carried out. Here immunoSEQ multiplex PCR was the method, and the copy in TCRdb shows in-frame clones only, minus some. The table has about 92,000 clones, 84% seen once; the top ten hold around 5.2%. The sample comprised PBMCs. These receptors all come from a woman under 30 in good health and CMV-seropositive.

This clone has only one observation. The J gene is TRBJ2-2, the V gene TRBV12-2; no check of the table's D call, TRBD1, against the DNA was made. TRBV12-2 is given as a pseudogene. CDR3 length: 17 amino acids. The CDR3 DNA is TGTGCAAGTCGCTTAGGGGACAGGGAAAGGAACACCGGGGAGCTGTTTTTT. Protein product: CASRLGDRERNTGELFF.

The CDR3 sequence: CASSVSGGPGELFF. CDR3 nucleotides: TGTGCCAGCAGCGTTAGCGGGGGCCCCGGGGAGCTGTTTTTT. The rearrangement joins TRBV9 to TRBJ2-2; 9 bases are a match to TRBD2. CDR1 and CDR2 from the germline V gene are SGDLS and YYNGEE. J lost 6 bases, V lost 2 bases, and 2 bases had no gene match. This CDR3 contains 14 residues.

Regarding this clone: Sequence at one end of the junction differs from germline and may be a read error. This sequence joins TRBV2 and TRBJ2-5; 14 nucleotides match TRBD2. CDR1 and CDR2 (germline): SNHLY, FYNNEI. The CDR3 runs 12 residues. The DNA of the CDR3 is TGTGCCAGCACGACTAGCGGGGGGGTGTTTGACTTC. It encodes CASTTSGGVFDF. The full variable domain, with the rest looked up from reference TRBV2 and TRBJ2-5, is EPEVTQTPSHQVTQMGQEVILRCVPISNHLYFYWYRQILGQKVEFLVSFYNNEISEKSEIFDDQFSVERPDGSNFTLKIRSTKLEDSAMYFCASTTSGGVFDFGPGTRLLVL.

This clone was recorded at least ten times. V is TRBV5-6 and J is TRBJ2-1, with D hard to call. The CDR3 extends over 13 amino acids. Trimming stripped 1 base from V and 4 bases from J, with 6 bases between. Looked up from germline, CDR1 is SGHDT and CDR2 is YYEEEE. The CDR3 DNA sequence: TGTGCCAGCAGCTTGTTTCGTTACAATGAGCAGTTCTTC. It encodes CASSLFRYNEQFF.

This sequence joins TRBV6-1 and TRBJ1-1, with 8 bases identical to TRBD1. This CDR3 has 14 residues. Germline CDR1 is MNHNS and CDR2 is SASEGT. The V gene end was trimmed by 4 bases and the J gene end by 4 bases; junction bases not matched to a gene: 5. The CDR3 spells CASSANRGSTEAFF. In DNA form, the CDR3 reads TGTGCCAGCAGTGCTAACAGGGGGAGCACTGAAGCTTTCTTT.

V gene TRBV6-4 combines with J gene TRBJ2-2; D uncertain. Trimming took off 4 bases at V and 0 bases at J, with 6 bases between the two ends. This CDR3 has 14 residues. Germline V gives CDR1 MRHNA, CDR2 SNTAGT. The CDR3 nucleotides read TGTGCCAGCAGTGCTGGGCCGAACACCGGGGAGCTGTTTTTT. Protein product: CASSAGPNTGELFF.

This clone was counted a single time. CDR3 protein: CASSQEFGLAGSEQYF. CDR3 nucleotide sequence: TGTGCCAGCAGCCAAGAGTTCGGACTAGCGGGATCCGAGCAGTACTTC. The V call is TRBV4-2, the J call TRBJ2-7; 12 bases are shared with TRBD2. CDR3 length: 16 residues. Germline V CDR1 and CDR2: LGHNA, YNFKEQ. V trimming: 0 bases; J trimming: 6 bases; junction bases outside the gene matches: 6.

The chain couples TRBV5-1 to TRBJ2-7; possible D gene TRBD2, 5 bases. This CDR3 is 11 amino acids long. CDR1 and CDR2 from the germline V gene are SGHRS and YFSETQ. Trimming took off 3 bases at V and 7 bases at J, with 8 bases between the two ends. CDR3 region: CASSYSGEQYF. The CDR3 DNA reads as TGCGCCAGCAGCTATTCGGGGGAGCAGTACTTC.

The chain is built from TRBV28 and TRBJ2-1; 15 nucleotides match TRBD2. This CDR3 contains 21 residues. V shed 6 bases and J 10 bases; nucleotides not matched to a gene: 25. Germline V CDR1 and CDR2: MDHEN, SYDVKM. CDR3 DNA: TGTGCCAGCAGCCATAAAGGACTAGCGGGAGGGCCCATCTGGGGTGGTAAGGAGCAGTTCTTC. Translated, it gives CASSHKGLAGGPIWGGKEQFF.

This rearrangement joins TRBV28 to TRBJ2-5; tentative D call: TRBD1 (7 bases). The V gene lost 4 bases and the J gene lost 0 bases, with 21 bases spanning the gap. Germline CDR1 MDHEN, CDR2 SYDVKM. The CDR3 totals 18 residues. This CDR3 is CASSSTQGGWGDQETQYF. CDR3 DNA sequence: TGTGCCAGCAGTTCCACGCAGGGGGGCTGGGGGGACCAAGAGACCCAGTACTTC. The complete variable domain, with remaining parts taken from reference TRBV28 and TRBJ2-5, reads DVKVTQSSRYLVKRTGEKVFLECVQDMDHENMFWYRQDPGLGLRLIYFSYDVKMKEKGDIPEGYSVSREKKERFSLILESASTNQTSMYLCASSSTQGGWGDQETQYFGPGTRLLVL.

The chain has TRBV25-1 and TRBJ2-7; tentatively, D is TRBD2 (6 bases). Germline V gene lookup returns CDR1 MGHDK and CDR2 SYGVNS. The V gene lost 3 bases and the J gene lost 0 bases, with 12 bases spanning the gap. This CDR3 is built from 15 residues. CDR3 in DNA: TGTGCCAGCAGTGACGGGACTCGTTCCTCCTACGAGCAGTACTTC. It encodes CASSDGTRSSYEQYF.

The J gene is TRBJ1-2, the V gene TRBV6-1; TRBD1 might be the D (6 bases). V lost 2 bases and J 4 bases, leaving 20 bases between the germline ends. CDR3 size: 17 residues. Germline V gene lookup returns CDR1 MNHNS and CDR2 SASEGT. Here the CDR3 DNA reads TGTGCCAGCAGTGAATGGGGGGGACCGGGGGCTAGCTATGGCTACACCTTC. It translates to CASSEWGGPGASYGYTF.

The CDR3 region is CASCSSRMNTEAFF. CDR3 nucleotide sequence: TGTGCCAGCTGCTCGAGCCGAATGAACACTGAAGCTTTCTTT. The rearrangement joins TRBV6-1 to TRBJ1-1, with unresolved D. The V gene's germline CDR1 is MNHNS and CDR2 SASEGT. Deletions cut 8 bases from V and 0 bases from J, with 13 bases between. The CDR3 loop spans 14 amino acids.

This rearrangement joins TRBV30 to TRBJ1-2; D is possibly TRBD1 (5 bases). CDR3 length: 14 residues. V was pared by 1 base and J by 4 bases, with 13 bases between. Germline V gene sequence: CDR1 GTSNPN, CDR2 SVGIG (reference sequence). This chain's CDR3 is CAWSALGAGYGYTF. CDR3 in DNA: TGTGCCTGGAGTGCGTTAGGGGCAGGCTATGGCTACACCTTC.

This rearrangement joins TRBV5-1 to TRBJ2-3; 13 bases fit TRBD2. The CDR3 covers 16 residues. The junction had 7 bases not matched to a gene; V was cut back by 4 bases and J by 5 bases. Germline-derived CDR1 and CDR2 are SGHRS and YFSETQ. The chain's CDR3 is CASSPRTSGSIDTQYF. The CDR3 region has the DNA TGCGCCAGCAGCCCCAGGACTAGCGGGAGTATAGATACGCAGTATTTT.

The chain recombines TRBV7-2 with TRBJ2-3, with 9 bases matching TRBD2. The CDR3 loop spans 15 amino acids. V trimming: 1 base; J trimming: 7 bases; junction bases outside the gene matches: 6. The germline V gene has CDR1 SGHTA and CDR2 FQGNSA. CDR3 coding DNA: TGTGCCAGCAGCTTAGAATGGACTAGCGCTTATACGCAGTATTTT. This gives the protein CASSLEWTSAYTQYF.

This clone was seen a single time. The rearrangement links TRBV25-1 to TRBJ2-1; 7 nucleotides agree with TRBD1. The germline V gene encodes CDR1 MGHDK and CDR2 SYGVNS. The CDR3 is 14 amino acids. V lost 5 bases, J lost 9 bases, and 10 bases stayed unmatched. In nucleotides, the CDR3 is TGTGCCAGCAGTTCAAAGAGGGGGCACCTTGAGCAGTTCTTC. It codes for CASSSKRGHLEQFF.

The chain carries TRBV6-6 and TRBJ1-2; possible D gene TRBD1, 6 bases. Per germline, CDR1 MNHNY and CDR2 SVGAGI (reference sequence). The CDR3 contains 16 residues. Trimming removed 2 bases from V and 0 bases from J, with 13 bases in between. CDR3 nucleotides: TGTGCCAGCAGTTACATTGGCGGGGGCCCTAACTATGGCTACACCTTC. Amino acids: CASSYIGGGPNYGYTF.

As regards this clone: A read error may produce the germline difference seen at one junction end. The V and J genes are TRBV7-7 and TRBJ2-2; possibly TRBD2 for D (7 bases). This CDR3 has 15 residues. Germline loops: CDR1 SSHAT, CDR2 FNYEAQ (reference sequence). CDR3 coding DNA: TGTGCTAGCAGCTTAGGGGGGGTACACACCGGGGAGCTGTTTTTT. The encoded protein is CASSLGGVHTGELFF.

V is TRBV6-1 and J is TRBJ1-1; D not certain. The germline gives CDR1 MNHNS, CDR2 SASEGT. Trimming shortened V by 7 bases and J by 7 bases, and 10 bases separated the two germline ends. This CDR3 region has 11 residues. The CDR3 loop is CASTREREAFF. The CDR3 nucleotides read TGTGCCAGCACTCGAGAACGTGAAGCTTTCTTT.

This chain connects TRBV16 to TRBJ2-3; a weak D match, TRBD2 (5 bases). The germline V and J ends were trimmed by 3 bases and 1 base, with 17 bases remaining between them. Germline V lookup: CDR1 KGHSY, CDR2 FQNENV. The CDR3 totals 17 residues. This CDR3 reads CASSHSAPSGGTDTQYF. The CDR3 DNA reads TGTGCCAGCAGCCACTCGGCCCCCAGCGGAGGCACAGATACGCAGTATTTT.

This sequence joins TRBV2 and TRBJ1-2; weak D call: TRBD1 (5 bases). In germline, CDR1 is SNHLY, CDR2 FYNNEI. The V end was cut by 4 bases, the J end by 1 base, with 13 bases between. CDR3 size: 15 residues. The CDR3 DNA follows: TGTGCCAGCAGTGGACATAAAGGGGTTAACTATGGCTACACCTTC. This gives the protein CASSGHKGVNYGYTF.

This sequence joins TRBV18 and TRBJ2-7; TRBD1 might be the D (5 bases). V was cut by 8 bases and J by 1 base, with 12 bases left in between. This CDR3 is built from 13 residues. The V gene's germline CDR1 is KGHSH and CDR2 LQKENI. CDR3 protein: CASAGSISYEQYF. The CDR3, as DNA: TGTGCCAGCGCAGGGTCCATTTCCTACGAGCAGTACTTC.

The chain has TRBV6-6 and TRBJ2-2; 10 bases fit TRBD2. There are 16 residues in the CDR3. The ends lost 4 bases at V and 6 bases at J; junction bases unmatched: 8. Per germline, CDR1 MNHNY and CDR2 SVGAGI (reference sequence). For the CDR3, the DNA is TGTGCCAGCAGTTCGAGGACTAGCGGTTGGGCCGGGGAGCTGTTTTTT. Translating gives CASSSRTSGWAGELFF.

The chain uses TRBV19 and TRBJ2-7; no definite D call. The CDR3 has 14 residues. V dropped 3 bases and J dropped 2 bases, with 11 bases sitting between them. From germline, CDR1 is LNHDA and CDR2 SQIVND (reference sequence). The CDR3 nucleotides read TGTGCCAGTAGTATTGCCTACCAAACCTACGAGCAGTACTTC. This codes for CASSIAYQTYEQYF.